Below are 14 T cell receptor beta chains sequenced from a single sample in a study of radiation and T cells in renal cell carcinoma. TCRdb keeps only in-frame clones here, not all; method: immunoSEQ multiplex PCR. The top ten hold more than 10% of the sample, which has 130,000 or so clones, around nine tenths seen once. Time point indicated: baseline pretreatment blood. Specified treatment: 15 Gy SBRT to primary tumor, nephrectomy 4 weeks later. Here the sequenced sample was blood, taken from a patient whose treatment included radiotherapy and nephrectomy. Receptor source: a woman in her 50s with renal cell carcinoma.

V and J are TRBV5-6 and TRBJ2-7; D not certain. In germline, CDR1 is SGHDT, CDR2 YYEEEE. The length of the CDR3 is 14 residues. V lost 0 bases, J lost 0 bases, and 7 bases lay in between. The CDR3 reads CASSLVRSSYEQYF. CDR3 in DNA: TGTGCCAGCAGCTTGGTACGGAGCTCCTACGAGCAGTACTTC.

The CDR3, as DNA: TGTGCCAGCAGCTTAATGCGGAAATTGGGCGGATACTCCTACGAGCAGTACTTC. Translation gives CASSLMRKLGGYSYEQYF. This rearrangement joins TRBV7-3 to TRBJ2-7, with no clear D. Trimming stripped 1 base from V and 0 bases from J, with 19 bases between. Germline V gene lookup returns CDR1 SGHTA and CDR2 FQGTGA. CDR3 length: 18 amino acids.

The chain uses TRBV9 and TRBJ2-3; no reliable D call. Germline CDR1 reads SGDLS; CDR2 reads YYNGEE. Trimming left V 5 bases short and J 1 base short, with 5 bases between. This CDR3 is 12 amino acids long. The CDR3 sequence is CASSGRTDTQYF. CDR3 nucleotide sequence: TGTGCCAGCAGTGGCCGCACAGATACGCAGTATTTT.

The chain joins TRBV10-3 to TRBJ1-5; TRBD1 matches at 9 bases. In germline, CDR1 is ENHRY, CDR2 SYGVKD. This CDR3 spans 16 amino acids. Losses at the gene ends were 5 bases for V and 1 base for J; bases not matched to a gene: 6. CDR3 sequence reads: CAISSGQGKSNQPQHF. CDR3 sequence (DNA): TGTGCCATCAGTTCTGGACAGGGGAAAAGCAATCAGCCCCAGCATTTT.

The J gene is TRBJ1-4, the V gene TRBV2, with TRBD1 identical over 9 bases. With 6 bases clipped from V and 6 bases from J, the junction kept 2 bases outside the gene matches. This CDR3 is 13 amino acids long. Germline-derived CDR1 and CDR2 are SNHLY and FYNNEI. The CDR3 region is CASRRDRDEKLFF. The CDR3 nucleotides read TGTGCCAGCAGAAGGGACAGGGATGAAAAACTGTTTTTT. Based on the CDR3 plus reference TRBV2 and TRBJ1-4, the full variable domain is EPEVTQTPSHQVTQMGQEVILRCVPISNHLYFYWYRQILGQKVEFLVSFYNNEISEKSEIFDDQFSVERPDGSNFTLKIRSTKLEDSAMYFCASRRDRDEKLFFGSGTQLSVL.

The chain is built from TRBV18 and TRBJ1-6; D might be TRBD1 (5 bases). This CDR3 is 15 amino acids long. Trimming cost V 3 bases and J 7 bases, with 13 bases left between them. The germline V gene has CDR1 KGHSH and CDR2 LQKENI. The CDR3 DNA reads TGTGCCAGCTCACCCTCGGGGGATGGGAATTCACCCCTCCACTTT. Amino acids: CASSPSGDGNSPLHF.

The genes are TRBV7-9 and TRBJ1-2; D ambiguous. The CDR3 contains 15 residues. Germline CDR1 is SEHNR and CDR2 is FQNEAQ (reference sequence). Trimming left V 1 base short and J 7 bases short, with 16 bases between. Here the CDR3 reads CASSLDTETLGGYTF. The CDR3 DNA is TGTGCCAGCAGCTTAGATACAGAGACCCTAGGTGGCTACACCTTC. The full variable domain, rest sourced from reference TRBV7-9 and TRBJ1-2, is DTGVSQNPRHKITKRGQNVTFRCDPISEHNRLYWYRQTLGQGPEFLTYFQNEAQLEKSRLLSDRFSAERPKGSFSTLEIQRTEQGDSAMYLCASSLDTETLGGYTFGSGTRLTVV.

This clone is a singleton in its sample. This rearrangement joins TRBV25-1 to TRBJ1-2; no firm D call. The CDR3 runs 14 residues. Deletions cut 5 bases from V and 0 bases from J, with 10 bases between. Germline V gene sequence: CDR1 MGHDK, CDR2 SYGVNS. CDR3 protein: CASSPPGPNYGYTF. In DNA form, the CDR3 reads TGTGCCAGCAGTCCACCAGGCCCTAACTATGGCTACACCTTC.

The chain couples TRBV11-2 to TRBJ2-5; unclear D gene. Near its end, the DNA agrees better with TRBJ2-7, so the J call may be wrong. This CDR3 comprises 13 residues. Germline CDR1 is SGHAT and CDR2 is FQNNGV. CDR3 nucleotide sequence: TGTGCCAGCAGCTTAATTAGGTCCTACGAGCAGTACTTC. It encodes CASSLIRSYEQYF.

The chain is built from TRBV11-2 and TRBJ1-1; 8 bases align to TRBD1. CDR3 length equals 14 residues. Germline V CDR1 and CDR2: SGHAT, FQNNGV. V was clipped by 6 bases and J by 0 bases; unmatched bases: 3. CDR3 sequence reads: CASRPGGLNTEAFF. In DNA, the CDR3 is TGTGCCAGCAGGCCAGGGGGCTTGAACACTGAAGCTTTCTTT.

This chain connects TRBV4-1 to TRBJ1-3, with D hard to call. The V end was cut by 1 base, the J end by 7 bases, with 8 bases between. There are 13 residues in the CDR3. Germline CDR1 and CDR2: MGHRA and YSYEKL. CDR3 region: CASSQGVANTIYF. The CDR3 DNA is TGCGCCAGCAGCCAAGGAGTTGCGAACACCATATATTTT.

V gene TRBV29-1 combines with J gene TRBJ2-2; D remains unclear. Germline V CDR1 and CDR2: SQVTM, ANQGSEA. The CDR3 covers 13 residues. Trimming removed 7 bases at V and 6 bases at J, with 15 bases between. CDR3 in amino acids: CSGSWGTAGELFF. For the CDR3, the DNA is TGCAGCGGGTCTTGGGGAACGGCCGGGGAGCTGTTTTTT.

This rearrangement joins TRBV19 to TRBJ2-6; D call uncertain. CDR1 is LNHDA and CDR2 is SQIVND in the germline V gene (reference sequence). Between the trimmed V and J ends, which lost 7 bases and 0 bases, there was a span of 7 bases. This CDR3 region has 14 residues. The CDR3 protein is CASTILSGANVLTF. DNA for the CDR3: TGTGCCAGTACCATACTCTCTGGGGCCAACGTCCTGACTTTC.

This clone has more than one count but fewer than ten. V gene TRBV2 combines with J gene TRBJ1-1; D ambiguous. The germline V and J ends were trimmed by 2 bases and 5 bases, with 3 bases remaining between them. The CDR3 has 11 residues. Germline CDR1 and CDR2: SNHLY and FYNNEI. This chain's CDR3 is CASSEWTEAFF. CDR3 in DNA: TGTGCCAGCAGTGAATGGACTGAAGCTTTCTTT.